This entry describes one T cell receptor beta chain. This CDR3 has 16 residues. From germline, CDR1 is SGHRS and CDR2 YFSETQ. Trimming pared 0 bases from V and 1 base from J, leaving 12 bases between. Profiling relied on immunoSEQ multiplex PCR, and the TCRdb table lists in-frame clones only, not all of them. The table lists 2 million to 2.5 million clones, approximately 95% of them singletons. These data are taken from a study of shared clonotypes between healthy human individuals. The chain couples TRBV5-1 to TRBJ2-3; D perhaps matches TRBD2 (5 bases). Source material: naive CD4+ T cells from PBMCs. Subset here: CD45RA+ positively selected. This clonotype was obtained from a man younger than 35 in good health. Some clones in this sample may be carry-over from other donors' samples. CDR3 in amino acids: CASSLDGNGGTDTQYF. The DNA for the CDR3 is TGCGCCAGCAGCTTGGACGGAAACGGGGGCACAGATACGCAGTATTTT.